This is a list of T cell receptor beta chains from one sample in a study of cytomegalovirus exposure and HLA in healthy donors. The method was immunoSEQ multiplex PCR; TCRdb's version includes in-frame clones alone and lacks a portion of them. The sample lists some 200,000 clones; around 83% were seen once. Sequencing used PBMCs. The receptors come from a girl aged 5-17 years in good health and CMV-seronegative. The CDR3 runs from the conserved cysteine through the conserved F or W. A D gene is named only where the DNA matches it firmly. Some rows have no size entry. The others give once, few or many, or a class for an expanded clone.

cdr3_aa,cdr3_nt,clone_size,v_call,j_call,d_call
CASSPDRDTEAFF,TGTGCCAGCTCTCCGGACAGAGACACTGAAGCTTTCTTT,few,TRBV6-1,TRBJ1-1,NA
CASSQDVSRVRGYEQYF,TGCGCCAGCAGCCAAGATGTTTCGAGGGTGCGGGGGTACGAGCAGTACTTC,NA,TRBV4-1,TRBJ2-7,TRBD2
CAISEGGGGNSYNSPLHF,TGTGCCATCAGTGAGGGAGGGGGCGGGAACTCCTATAATTCACCCCTCCACTTT,NA,TRBV10-3,TRBJ1-6,TRBD1
CASKQSGSDLEQYF,TGTGCCAGCAAGCAGAGCGGGAGCGACCTCGAGCAGTACTTC,NA,TRBV6-6,TRBJ2-7,TRBD2
CASSELSGGRAPYF,TGTGCCAGCAGTGAACTTTCTGGCGGGAGGGCCCCCTATTTT,NA,TRBV6-1,TRBJ2-3,TRBD2
CASSRHRQQTPYEQYF,TGTGCCAGCAGCCGACACAGACAACAAACCCCCTACGAGCAGTACTTC,NA,TRBV4-2,TRBJ2-7,NA
CASSEEGQGANEQFF,TGTGCCAGCAGTGAAGAGGGACAGGGGGCCAATGAGCAATTCTTC,NA,TRBV6-1,TRBJ2-1,TRBD1
CASSSPGHSNTEAFF,TGTGCCAGCAGCTCCCCGGGACATTCGAACACTGAAGCTTTCTTT,once,TRBV9,TRBJ1-1,NA
CSASGGEGYTF,TGCAGCGCTTCGGGGGGCGAGGGCTACACCTTC,NA,TRBV29-1,TRBJ1-2,NA
CASSLDGQGTNEKLFF,TGTGCCAGCAGCTTAGACGGGCAGGGAACTAATGAAAAACTGTTTTTT,NA,TRBV7-9,TRBJ1-4,NA
CASSFDSLYGYTF,TGTGCCAGCAGCTTCGACAGTCTCTATGGCTACACCTTC,NA,TRBV7-2,TRBJ1-2,NA
CASSPGIGTGSPGANVLTF,TGTGCCAGCTCACCAGGTATCGGGACAGGGAGCCCTGGGGCCAACGTCCTGACTTTC,NA,TRBV18,TRBJ2-6,TRBD1
CASSELYRGLGYTF,TGTGCCAGCAGTGAACTCTACAGGGGGCTAGGCTACACCTTC,NA,TRBV6-4,TRBJ1-2,TRBD1
CSVAASYYGYTF,TGCAGCGTTGCAGCGAGTTACTATGGCTACACCTTC,NA,TRBV29-1,TRBJ1-2,NA
CAWSVRGLTQFF,TGTGCCTGGAGTGTAAGGGGGCTGACGCAGTTCTTC,NA,TRBV30,TRBJ2-1,TRBD1
CASSVGVGGDSPLHF,TGTGCCAGCAGCGTAGGAGTAGGTGGAGATTCACCCCTCCACTTT,NA,TRBV9,TRBJ1-6,NA
CASSSGASGSYNEQFF,TGTGCCAGCAGCTCAGGGGCCTCCGGCTCCTACAATGAGCAGTTCTTC,NA,TRBV11-1,TRBJ2-1,NA
CASSQDRGRGNQPQHF,TGTGCCAGCAGCCAGGACAGGGGTAGGGGCAATCAGCCCCAGCATTTT,NA,TRBV14,TRBJ1-5,TRBD1
CASSQDYEQYF,TGTGCCAGCTCGCAGGACTACGAGCAGTACTTC,NA,TRBV6-1,TRBJ2-7,NA
CSVEVSGRSSYEQYF,TGCAGCGTTGAAGTTTCGGGAAGAAGCTCCTACGAGCAGTACTTC,NA,TRBV29-1,TRBJ2-7,NA
CAIRGHLSRSGANVLTF,TGTGCCATCAGGGGACACTTATCTCGTTCTGGGGCCAACGTCCTGACTTTC,NA,TRBV10-3,TRBJ2-6,NA
CASSVQQGNSYEQYF,TGTGCCAGCAGTGTTCAACAGGGAAACTCCTACGAGCAGTACTTC,NA,TRBV6-1,TRBJ2-7,NA
CASSLDGSSYEQYF,TGTGCCAGCAGCTTGGACGGGAGCTCCTACGAGCAGTACTTC,NA,TRBV5-6,TRBJ2-7,NA
CASSTTGLAYF,TGTGCCAGCAGTACCACGGGACTTGCTTACTTC,NA,TRBV28,TRBJ2-7,NA
CASSPAGEDTGELFF,TGTGCCAGCAGTCCCGCGGGGGAGGACACCGGGGAGCTGTTTTTT,NA,TRBV6-1,TRBJ2-2,TRBD2
CAISGTGLGTEAFF,TGTGCCATCAGTGGGACAGGGTTGGGCACTGAAGCTTTCTTT,NA,TRBV6-5,TRBJ1-1,TRBD1
CASLAGLAAEQFF,TGTGCCTCCTTGGCGGGACTAGCGGCTGAGCAGTTCTTC,NA,TRBV6-6,TRBJ2-1,TRBD2
CASSVGGEYSNQPQHF,TGTGCCAGCAGCGTAGGTGGAGAATATAGCAATCAGCCCCAGCATTTT,NA,TRBV9,TRBJ1-5,NA
CASSYGGSSGNTIYF,TGTGCCAGCAGTTACGGGGGGAGCTCTGGAAACACCATATATTTT,NA,TRBV6-6,TRBJ1-3,NA
CASSFRGVWQLNTGELFF,TGTGCCAGCAGTTTTCGAGGCGTGTGGCAGCTTAACACCGGGGAGCTGTTTTTT,few,TRBV27,TRBJ2-2,NA
CASSPGQSSGNTIYF,TGTGCCAGCTCACCGGGACAGAGCTCTGGAAACACCATATATTTT,once,TRBV18,TRBJ1-3,TRBD1
CASSTGNSNQPQHF,TGTGCCAGCAGTACAGGCAATAGCAATCAGCCCCAGCATTTT,NA,TRBV6-6,TRBJ1-5,NA
CASSLRTSLEYNERFF,TGCGCCAGCAGCCTACGGACTAGTTTAGAGTACAATGAGCGGTTCTTC,NA,TRBV5-1,TRBJ2-1,TRBD2
CASSLGRGSGYTF,TGTGCCAGCAGCTTAGGAAGGGGTAGTGGCTACACCTTC,once,TRBV13,TRBJ1-2,NA
CASSLAVQGWNEQYF,TGTGCCAGCAGCTTGGCCGTGCAGGGGTGGAACGAGCAGTACTTC,once,TRBV7-8,TRBJ2-7,NA
CASSWPGETNEKLFF,TGTGCCAGCAGCTGGCCAGGGGAAACTAATGAAAAACTGTTTTTT,NA,TRBV5-6,TRBJ1-4,NA
CASSRQREKGNYGYTF,TGTGCCAGCTCAAGACAGCGTGAAAAGGGTAACTATGGCTACACCTTC,NA,TRBV18,TRBJ1-2,NA
CASSFPRAEEEYNEQFF,TGTGCCAGCAGCTTCCCGAGGGCAGAAGAAGAGTACAATGAGCAGTTCTTC,once,TRBV7-9,TRBJ2-1,NA
CASSVGGQGSMNTEAFF,TGTGCCAGCAGCGTAGGGGGGCAGGGATCCATGAACACTGAAGCTTTCTTT,NA,TRBV9,TRBJ1-1,NA
CASSEGLSTDTQYF,TGTGCCAGCAGTGAAGGTTTGAGTACAGATACGCAGTATTTT,NA,TRBV2,TRBJ2-3,NA
CAWMVSHEQYF,TGTGCCTGGATGGTGAGCCACGAGCAGTACTTC,NA,TRBV30,TRBJ2-7,NA
CAWSYQTGGGGYTF,TGTGCCTGGAGTTATCAAACGGGGGGAGGTGGCTACACCTTC,NA,TRBV30,TRBJ1-2,NA
CASSSDRYSGNTIYF,TGTGCCAGCAGTTCAGACAGATACTCTGGAAACACCATATATTTT,NA,TRBV6-5,TRBJ1-3,NA
CASSLYSPMNTEAFF,TGTGCCAGCAGTTTATATTCCCCCATGAACACTGAAGCTTTCTTT,NA,TRBV27,TRBJ1-1,NA
CASSLSSYNSPLHF,TGTGCCAGCTCCCTAAGCTCCTATAATTCACCCCTCCACTTT,NA,TRBV18,TRBJ1-6,NA
CASRSSGGHNQPQHF,TGTGCCAGTAGATCCTCCGGGGGGCATAATCAGCCCCAGCATTTT,NA,TRBV19,TRBJ1-5,NA
CASSRQGYNEQFF,TGTGCCAGCAGCCGACAGGGCTACAATGAGCAGTTCTTC,NA,TRBV7-2,TRBJ2-1,TRBD1
CASSLGDSGSYEQYF,TGTGCCAGCAGCTTAGGGGATAGCGGGAGCTACGAGCAGTACTTC,NA,TRBV11-2,TRBJ2-7,TRBD2
CASSPGDRGRGSEQYF,TGTGCCAGCAGCCCAGGGGACAGGGGAAGAGGGAGCGAGCAGTACTTC,NA,TRBV7-9,TRBJ2-7,TRBD1
CASSPFDRVTEAFF,TGTGCCAGCTCACCATTCGACAGGGTCACTGAAGCTTTCTTT,NA,TRBV18,TRBJ1-1,TRBD1
CSVAYAGLTEAFF,TGCAGCGTTGCTTACGCCGGGTTAACTGAAGCTTTCTTT,NA,TRBV29-1,TRBJ1-1,NA